This entry lists 20 T cell receptor beta chains sequenced from one sample in a study of cytomegalovirus exposure and HLA in healthy donors. Primers included in the PCR were 60 Vbeta and 13 Jbeta primers. Profiling relied on immunoSEQ multiplex PCR, and the TCRdb table lists in-frame clones only, not all of them. The repertoire holds roughly 140,000 clones, approximately 82% seen once, with under 7.5% in the top ten. The sequenced sample was PBMCs. The receptors come from a woman between 45 and 65 years old in good health and CMV-seropositive.

In the case of this clone: At the DNA level, this CDR3 is encoded by other sequences in the same sample as well. The chain has TRBV7-2 and TRBJ2-2; D remains unclear. CDR1 and CDR2 from the germline V gene are SGHTA and FQGNSA. This CDR3 contains 15 residues. V was trimmed by 1 base and J by 1 base, leaving 7 bases between them. The CDR3 here is CASSLVGGNTGELFF. The CDR3 DNA sequence: TGTGCCAGCAGCTTAGTTGGCGGGAACACCGGGGAGCTGTTTTTT. Looking up the rest from reference TRBV7-2 and TRBJ2-2 gives the full variable domain: GAGVSQSPSNKVTEKGKDVELRCDPISGHTALYWYRQSLGQGLEFLIYFQGNSAPDKSGLPSDRFSAERTGGSVSTLTIQRTQQEDSAVYLCASSLVGGNTGELFFGEGSRLTVL.

The chain has TRBV11-2 and TRBJ2-7; 8 positions match TRBD1. Losses at the gene ends were 3 bases for V and 1 base for J; bases not matched to a gene: 8. Per germline, CDR1 SGHAT and CDR2 FQNNGV. This CDR3 region has 16 residues. In nucleotides, the CDR3 is TGTGCCAGCAGCTTCCGGACAGGGACCAATTCCTACGAGCAGTACTTC. It codes for CASSFRTGTNSYEQYF. Complete variable domain (other parts from reference TRBV11-2 and TRBJ2-7): EAGVAQSPRYKIIEKRQSVAFWCNPISGHATLYWYQQILGQGPKLLIQFQNNGVVDDSQLPKDRFSAERLKGVDSTLKIQPAKLEDSAVYLCASSFRTGTNSYEQYFGPGTRLTVT.

The chain uses TRBV10-2 and TRBJ2-1, with a possible D match to TRBD2 (6 bases). The germline V gene has CDR1 WSHSY and CDR2 SAAADI. The V end was cut by 2 bases, the J end by 7 bases, with 12 bases between. The CDR3 contains 14 residues. CDR3 protein: CASSERGEVNEQFF. The CDR3 DNA reads TGCGCCAGCAGTGAGAGAGGGGAGGTTAATGAGCAGTTCTTC.

The V call is TRBV18, the J call TRBJ2-7; 8 bases agree with TRBD2. CDR3 length: 13 amino acids. V shed 4 bases and J 5 bases; nucleotides not matched to a gene: 4. CDR1 is KGHSH and CDR2 is LQKENI in the germline V gene. The CDR3 DNA reads as TGTGCCAGCTCACGCAGCGGGGGTAACGAGCAGTACTTC. Amino acid sequence: CASSRSGGNEQYF.

The chain joins TRBV7-9 to TRBJ2-7, with 11 positions matching TRBD2. The CDR3 covers 16 residues. The ends lost 2 bases at V and 1 base at J; junction bases unmatched: 4. Germline CDR1 reads SEHNR; CDR2 reads FQNEAQ (reference sequence). CDR3 in DNA: TGTGCCAGCAGCTTACCTAGCGGGGGGCATTCCTACGAGCAGTACTTC. It translates to CASSLPSGGHSYEQYF.

The chain combines TRBV30 with TRBJ1-1, with 7 bases fitting TRBD1. The CDR3 length is 14 residues. Germline V gene lookup returns CDR1 GTSNPN and CDR2 SVGIG (reference sequence). The V segment lost 6 bases and the J segment 5 bases; nucleotides outside the gene matches: 12. The CDR3 coding sequence is TGTGCCTGCAGACAGGGAGCAACAAAAACTGAAGCTTTCTTT. Translation gives CACRQGATKTEAFF.

The chain employs TRBV9 and TRBJ2-1; 9 bases fit TRBD2. The CDR3 contains 15 residues. Trimming cost V 0 bases and J 9 bases; bases outside gene matches: 7. Germline V lookup: CDR1 SGDLS, CDR2 YYNGEE. CDR3 sequence (DNA): TGTGCCAGCAGCGTAGTCGGCGGGGGGGCCCCTGAGCAGTTCTTC. It yields the protein CASSVVGGGAPEQFF.

This clone has just a few counts. This chain links TRBV5-1 with TRBJ2-1, with 10 bases that match TRBD2. V was pared by 1 base and J by 0 bases, with 7 bases of the junction left unmatched. Germline CDR1 SGHRS, CDR2 YFSETQ. The CDR3 has 18 residues. CDR3: CASSLFASGSSSYNEQFF. The CDR3 coding sequence is TGCGCCAGCAGCTTGTTCGCTAGCGGGAGTAGCTCCTACAATGAGCAGTTCTTC.

V gene TRBV7-9 combines with J gene TRBJ1-2; TRBD1 matches at 7 bases. There are 17 residues in the CDR3. Germline CDR1 reads SEHNR; CDR2 reads FQNEAQ (reference sequence). The ends lost 5 bases at V and 1 base at J; junction bases unmatched: 13. Written as DNA, the CDR3 is TGTGCCAGCAGCCACCGCCGGGACAGCCCTTTTAACTATGGCTACACCTTC. This encodes CASSHRRDSPFNYGYTF.

The V gene is TRBV7-2, the J gene TRBJ2-3; 14 bases agree with TRBD2. CDR3 size: 15 residues. Germline CDR1 reads SGHTA; CDR2 reads FQGNSA. J lost 6 bases, V lost 5 bases, and 4 bases had no gene match. DNA for the CDR3: TGTGCCAGCAGCCCGACTAGCGGGGGGGCCGATACGCAGTATTTT. Amino acids: CASSPTSGGADTQYF.

The chain's CDR3 is CSVPTGGYGYTF. DNA of the CDR3: TGCAGCGTACCGACAGGGGGGTATGGCTACACCTTC. J is TRBJ1-2 and V is TRBV29-1; 9 bases fit TRBD1. V was clipped by 6 bases and J by 5 bases; unmatched bases: 4. Germline CDR1 and CDR2: SQVTM and ANQGSEA. The CDR3 is made up of 12 amino acids.

The chain couples TRBV27 to TRBJ1-1; TRBD1 matches 7 bases. J gave up 7 bases and V 8 bases, and 16 bases lay outside the gene matches. The CDR3 runs 15 residues. CDR1 and CDR2 (germline): MNHEY, SMNVEV (reference sequence). The DNA of the CDR3 is TGTGCCAGCTCGACAAAAGGTTCTAGACAGGGTGAAGCTTTCTTT. Translating gives CASSTKGSRQGEAFF.

The chain couples TRBV6-6 to TRBJ2-7; D ambiguous. The CDR3 spans 12 residues. V was pared by 6 bases and J by 6 bases, with 12 bases between. Per the germline V gene, CDR1 is MNHNY and CDR2 is SVGAGI (reference sequence). The CDR3 nucleotides are TGTGCCAGCAGCCTACCTAAGAGCGAGCAGTACTTC. Its protein is CASSLPKSEQYF.

This clone was found a few times. The V and J genes are TRBV28 and TRBJ1-6, with TRBD1 matching over 10 bases. From germline, CDR1 is MDHEN and CDR2 SYDVKM. Unmatched junction bases numbered 13, after V lost 5 bases and J lost 6 bases. This CDR3 is 18 amino acids long. This chain's CDR3 is CASSPSTGGLQLNSPLHF. The DNA for the CDR3 is TGTGCCAGCAGTCCCTCGACAGGGGGCCTCCAACTTAATTCACCCCTCCACTTT.

This chain links TRBV5-8 with TRBJ1-1, with TRBD1 matching over 8 bases. From germline, CDR1 is SGHTS and CDR2 YDEGEE. This CDR3 is built from 16 residues. V trimming: 3 bases; J trimming: 3 bases; junction bases outside the gene matches: 10. DNA of the CDR3: TGTGCCAGCAGCTCTGGACAGGGAGGGAAATACACTGAAGCTTTCTTT. Its protein product is CASSSGQGGKYTEAFF.

This clone was seen a few times. The chain carries TRBV13 and TRBJ2-2, with 9 bases that match TRBD2. CDR1 is PRHDT and CDR2 is FYEKMQ in the germline V gene (reference sequence). The CDR3 is made up of 13 amino acids. Losses at the gene ends were 8 bases for V and 3 bases for J; bases not matched to a gene: 1. Written as DNA, the CDR3 is TGTGCCAGCGTAGCGGGGGACACCGGGGAGCTGTTTTTT. It encodes CASVAGDTGELFF. The full variable domain, rest sourced from reference TRBV13 and TRBJ2-2, is AAGVIQSPRHLIKEKRETATLKCYPIPRHDTVYWYQQGPGQDPQFLISFYEKMQSDKGSIPDRFSAQQFSDYHSELNMSSLELGDSALYFCASVAGDTGELFFGEGSRLTVL.

This clone appeared many times. The junction departs from the called germline gene at one end, perhaps through a read error. The chain combines TRBV10-2 with TRBJ1-1; TRBD1 matches at 10 bases. Germline loops: CDR1 WSHSY, CDR2 SAAADI. This CDR3 comprises 15 residues. This CDR3 reads CASSDGRTGGAEAFF. The CDR3 DNA follows: TGCGCCAGTAGTGACGGGCGGACAGGGGGAGCTGAAGCTTTCTTT.

The chain combines TRBV6-6 with TRBJ1-2; 8 positions match TRBD1. The V gene's germline CDR1 is MNHNY and CDR2 SVGAGI (reference sequence). The J segment lost 6 bases and the V segment lost 0 bases, leaving 6 bases of the junction unmatched. CDR3 size: 15 residues. Here the CDR3 reads CASSYSPQGADGYTF. The CDR3 nucleotides read TGTGCCAGCAGTTACTCGCCTCAGGGGGCGGATGGCTACACCTTC.

This chain joins TRBV7-9 and TRBJ2-2; TRBD2 agrees at 13 bases. CDR1 SEHNR and CDR2 FQNEAQ come from the germline V gene (reference sequence). CDR3 length equals 15 residues. J lost 6 bases, V lost 5 bases, and 3 bases had no gene match. The CDR3, as DNA: TGTGCCAGCAGCCCGGGACTAGCGGGGCCCGGGGAGCTGTTTTTT. Translation: CASSPGLAGPGELFF. Filled out from reference TRBV7-9 and TRBJ2-2, the complete variable domain reads DTGVSQNPRHKITKRGQNVTFRCDPISEHNRLYWYRQTLGQGPEFLTYFQNEAQLEKSRLLSDRFSAERPKGSFSTLEIQRTEQGDSAMYLCASSPGLAGPGELFFGEGSRLTVL.

This chain connects TRBV27 to TRBJ2-7; the match to TRBD1 covers 7 bases. The V and J ends lost 8 bases and 1 base, in that order; junction bases with no gene match: 5. Germline V gives CDR1 MNHEY, CDR2 SMNVEV (reference sequence). The CDR3 extends over 13 amino acids. Here the CDR3 reads CASLKQGSYEQYF. DNA of the CDR3: TGTGCCAGCCTCAAACAGGGGTCCTACGAGCAGTACTTC.